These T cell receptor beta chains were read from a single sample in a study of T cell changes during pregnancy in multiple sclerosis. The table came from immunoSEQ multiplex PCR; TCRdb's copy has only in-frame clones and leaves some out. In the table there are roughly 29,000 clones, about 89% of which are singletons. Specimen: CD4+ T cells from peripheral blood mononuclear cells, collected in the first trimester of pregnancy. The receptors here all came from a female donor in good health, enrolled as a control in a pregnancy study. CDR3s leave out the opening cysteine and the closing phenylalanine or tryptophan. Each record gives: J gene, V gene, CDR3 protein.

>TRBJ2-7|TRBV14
ASSQGLAHSYEQY
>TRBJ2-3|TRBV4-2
ASSQATSGKVNADTQY
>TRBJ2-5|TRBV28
ASSLGQSSQY
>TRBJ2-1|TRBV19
ASSIGRAVDEQF
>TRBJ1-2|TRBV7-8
ASSSGTFNYGYT
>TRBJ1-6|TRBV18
ASSGAGGGSPLH
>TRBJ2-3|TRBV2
ASRPPGLATDTQY
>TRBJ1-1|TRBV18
ASSPTGDTEAF
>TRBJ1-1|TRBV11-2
ASSVDRSGTEAF
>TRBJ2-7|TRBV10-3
AISPDRASYEQY
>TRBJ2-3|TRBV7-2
ASRTSGTTDTQY
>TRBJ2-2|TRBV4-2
ASSQEGLAGGPYTGELF
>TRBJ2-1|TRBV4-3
ASSQDQRGYNEQF
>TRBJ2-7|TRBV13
ASRQTGGYEQY
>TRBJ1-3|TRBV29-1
SVGDRPGNTIY
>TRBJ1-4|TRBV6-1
ASSEVGGEKLF
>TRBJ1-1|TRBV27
ASSFDRANTEAF
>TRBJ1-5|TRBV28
ASSLYGVYSNQPQH
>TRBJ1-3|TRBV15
ATSRGETGNTIY
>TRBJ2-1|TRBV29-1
SAEWTGDEQF
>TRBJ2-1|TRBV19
ASIQPGLRNEQF
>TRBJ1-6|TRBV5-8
ASSPDSSNSPLH
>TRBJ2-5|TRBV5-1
ASNDRVQETQY
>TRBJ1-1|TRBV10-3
AISGQGLNTEAF
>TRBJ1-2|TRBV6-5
ASSYDPTGDYGYT
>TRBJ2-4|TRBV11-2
ASTLDRGHQNIQY
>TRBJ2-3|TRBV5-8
ASGPQGFGPDTQY
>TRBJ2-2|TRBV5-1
ASSFMITDSPNTGELF
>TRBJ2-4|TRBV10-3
AISDTARGPRDIQY
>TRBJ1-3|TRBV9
ASSEAPGDPGNTIY
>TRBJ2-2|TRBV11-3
ASSPPNTGELF
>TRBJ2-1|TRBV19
ASSIGGRGRYNEQF
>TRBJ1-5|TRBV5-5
ASRKGQTQPQH
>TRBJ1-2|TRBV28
ASSRRQDYGYT
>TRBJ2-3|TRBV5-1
ASSSSYRGGGGADTQY
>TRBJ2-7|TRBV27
ASSVRGNLENYEQY
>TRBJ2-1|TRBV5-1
ASSSNVGGNEQF
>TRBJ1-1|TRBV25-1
ASSEGIRANTEAF
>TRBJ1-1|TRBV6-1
ASTPHGEYRTEAF
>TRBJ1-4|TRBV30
AWSRLDRRNEKLF
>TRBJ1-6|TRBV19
ASSPRDRGTYNSPLH
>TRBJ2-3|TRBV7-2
ASSTAAGGGDTQY
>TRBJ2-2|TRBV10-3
AISEFSATSGNTGELF
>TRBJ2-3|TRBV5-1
ASSSSAGSREYAGSTQY
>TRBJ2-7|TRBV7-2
ASSLSPSREQY
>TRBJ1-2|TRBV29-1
SVLIWDRGDYGYT
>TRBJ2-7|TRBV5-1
ASSLEGVRLAGYEQY
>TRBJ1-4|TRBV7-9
ASRTGTGNEKLF
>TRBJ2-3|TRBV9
ASSVGLAGWGGTQY